This TCR beta chain was identified during a study of early stage breast cancer tumors. Findings and caveats of the study: Most shared enriched TCRB sequences were commonly generated ones. Tumor and normal breast were distinguished via blood comparison in 14 of 16 patients.

The germline V gene encodes CDR1 SEHNR and CDR2 FQNEAQ (reference sequence). The CDR3 runs 15 residues. Germline trimming cut 4 bases from V and 6 bases from J; bases unmatched to any gene: 7. A note on this clone: Its matching antigen is unknown.

Profiling relied on immunoSEQ multiplex PCR, and the TCRdb table lists in-frame clones only, not all of them. The sample carries about 7,900 clones, around 60% recorded once. Sequencing was carried out using breast tumor tissue. The chain has TRBV7-9 and TRBJ2-2; 8 positions match TRBD1. The clonotype was recovered from a person aged 65-85 years with breast cancer. The CDR3 sequence is CASSSPGQVAGELFF. In nucleotides, the CDR3 is TGTGCCAGCAGCTCTCCGGGACAGGTTGCCGGGGAGCTGTTTTTT.